The 25 T cell receptor beta chains reported below all come from one sample, sequenced in a study. TCRdb processed the 5' RACE reads anew with MiXCR; each CDR3 protein has one entry. The sample includes under 11,000 distinct CDR3 sequences, about 30% of them seen just once. Treg sorting used a CD4+CD25+CD127-/low gate. The sample was Tregs sorted from a lymph node. These receptor sequences come from a female donor with breast cancer.

This clonotype showed up just a few times. With a much larger clone just one base away, this may be a read error. Because the CDR3 is missing its conserved closing phenylalanine or tryptophan, this is likely a read error. The chain couples TRBV5-6 to TRBJ1-2; D is undetermined. V lost 0 bases and J lost 5, with 8 bases in between. Per the germline V gene, CDR1 is SGHDT and CDR2 is YYEEEE. The CDR3 runs 13 residues. CDR3 DNA sequence: TGTGCCAGCAGCTTGGCCGGGGAGTATGGCTACACCGTC. It is translated as CASSLAGEYGYTV.

In its sample, this clonotype was seen many times. The CDR3 spells CASSSYPTSGSTYNEQFF. In DNA form, the CDR3 reads TGTGCCAGCAGCTCATATCCGACTAGCGGGTCAACCTACAATGAGCAGTTCTTC. The chain couples TRBV11-2 to TRBJ2-1; 10 positions agree with TRBD2. The CDR3 totals 18 residues. V lost 4 bases and J lost 2; bases outside the gene matches: 11. Germline assignment: CDR1 SGHAT and CDR2 FQNNGV.

This clonotype occurred many times. The chain has TRBV10-1 and TRBJ1-6; TRBD1 matches at 12 bases. J was trimmed by 7 bases and V by 6 bases; bases with no gene match: 4. Germline loops: CDR1 WNHNN, CDR2 SYGVQD (reference sequence). The CDR3 is 15 residues long. CDR3 residues: CASRGQGATNSPLHF. Written as DNA, the CDR3 is TGCGCCAGCAGGGGACAGGGGGCTACGAATTCACCCCTCCACTTT.

The chain carries TRBV5-4 and TRBJ1-6; 7 nucleotides line up with TRBD1. After removal of 4 bases from V and 6 bases from J, the junction contained 10 bases not matched to a gene. Per germline, CDR1 SGHNT and CDR2 YYREEE (reference sequence). The CDR3 sequence is 16 residues long. CDR3 in amino acids: CASSGAGGGRNSPLHF. The CDR3 nucleotides are TGTGCCAGCAGCGGCGCAGGGGGAGGGCGTAATTCACCCCTCCACTTT.

This clonotype was seen at least ten times. The junction departs from germline at one end; a sequencing error may be responsible. The V gene is TRBV24-1, the J gene TRBJ2-3; 10 bases line up with TRBD1. This CDR3 has 16 amino acids. Germline assignment: CDR1 KGHDR and CDR2 SFDVKD. CDR3 sequence (DNA): TGTGCCACCAGTGATTTGGGACAGGGGGTTTCGGATACGCGGTATTTT. Amino acids: CATSDLGQGVSDTRYF.

By share, this clonotype counts as medium-sized (0.01 to 0.1%). This sequence joins TRBV20-1 and TRBJ2-1; D might be TRBD2 (6 bases). Germline V gives CDR1 DFQATT, CDR2 SNEGSKA (reference sequence). This CDR3 region has 13 residues. Trimming took off 0 bases at V and 13 bases at J, with 16 bases between the two ends. Written as DNA, the CDR3 is TGCAGTGCTAGAGATCTTGGAGGGAGTTCTCAGTTCTTC. This codes for CSARDLGGSSQFF.

This clonotype was found many times. V usage is TRBV28 and J usage is TRBJ2-7; D remains ambiguous. CDR3 length: 15 residues. Trimming cost V 3 bases and J 5 bases, with 17 bases left between them. Germline lookup yields CDR1 MDHEN and CDR2 SYDVKM. CDR3 sequence reads: CASSFRPQNFNEQYF. The CDR3 DNA is TGTGCCAGCAGTTTTCGGCCACAAAATTTCAACGAGCAGTACTTC. Combining the CDR3 with reference TRBV28 and TRBJ2-7 gives the whole variable domain DVKVTQSSRYLVKRTGEKVFLECVQDMDHENMFWYRQDPGLGLRLIYFSYDVKMKEKGDIPEGYSVSREKKERFSLILESASTNQTSMYLCASSFRPQNFNEQYFGPGTRLTVT.

This clonotype was seen at least ten times. The rearrangement links TRBV12-3 or TRBV12-4 to TRBJ2-3; possible D gene TRBD1, 5 bases. The CDR3 spans 15 residues. V was shortened by 6 bases and J by 2 bases, with 15 bases between the two germline ends. Here the CDR3 DNA reads TGTGCCAGCAGGTTCGAGCGACAGATCACAGATACGCAGTATTTT. It codes for CASRFERQITDTQYF.

With regard to this clonotype: With a much larger clone just one base away, this may be a read error. No conserved phenylalanine or tryptophan is present at the end of the CDR3, so a read error is the likely explanation. The rearrangement links TRBV2 to TRBJ1-2; D not resolved. V was pared by 9 bases and J by 4 bases, with 18 bases between. CDR3 length: 14 residues. Germline lookup yields CDR1 SNHLY and CDR2 FYNNEI. This CDR3 reads CASKGGNRIYGYTS. DNA for the CDR3: TGTGCCAGTAAGGGTGGGAACCGCATCTATGGCTACACCTCC.

In this sample, this clonotype turned up many times. The chain has TRBV9 and TRBJ2-1; D may be TRBD1 or TRBD2 (5 bases each). The ends were cut back, 1 base at V and 9 bases at J, with 11 bases in the middle. Germline loops: CDR1 SGDLS, CDR2 YYNGEE. CDR3 length: 13 residues. The CDR3 DNA is TGTGCCAGCAGCGTATACGGGGCGGCTGAGCAGTTCTTC. Protein: CASSVYGAAEQFF.

There are many counts of this clonotype. CDR3 loop: CASSLGGYGYTF. CDR3 in DNA: TGTGCCAGCAGCTTAGGCGGCTATGGCTACACCTTC. The chain carries TRBV11-2 and TRBJ1-2, with D unclear. Germline loops: CDR1 SGHAT, CDR2 FQNNGV. V was shortened by 1 base and J by 4 bases, with 4 bases between the two germline ends. The CDR3 totals 12 residues.

By share, this clonotype ranks as medium-sized. The gene calls are TRBV10-3 and TRBJ1-5; D remains ambiguous. The CDR3 is 13 residues long. From germline, CDR1 is ENHRY and CDR2 SYGVKD. V gave up 0 bases and J gave up 4 bases, with 4 bases separating them. CDR3 sequence: CAISESRNQPQHF. DNA for the CDR3: TGTGCCATCAGTGAGTCACGGAATCAGCCCCAGCATTTT.

This clonotype has only a few counts. This may come from a read error, since a much larger clone is one base off. The genes are TRBV20-1 and TRBJ2-1; TRBD2 agrees at 8 bases. The length of the CDR3 is 14 residues. CDR1 DFQATT and CDR2 SNEGSKA come from the germline V gene (reference sequence). This chain's CDR3 is CSARDQRGTNEQLF. CDR3 sequence (DNA): TGCAGTGCTAGAGACCAGCGGGGGACCAATGAGCAGCTCTTC.

Regarding this clonotype: A much larger clone lies a single base off, so this may be a read error. The V gene is TRBV7-3, the J gene TRBJ2-7, with 10 bases matching TRBD2. CDR3 length: 15 residues. With 5 bases clipped from V and 5 bases from J, the junction kept 9 bases outside the gene matches. The germline gives CDR1 SGHTA, CDR2 FQGTGA. The CDR3 DNA reads as TGTGCCAGCAGCCCAAGCGGGGGGGCCGACGACGAGCAGTACTTC. Translating it yields CASSPSGGADDEQYF. Filled out from reference TRBV7-3 and TRBJ2-7, the complete variable domain reads GAGVSQTPSNKVTEKGKYVELRCDPISGHTALYWYRQSLGQGPEFLIYFQGTGAADDSGLPNDRFFAVRPEGSVSTLKIQRTERGDSAVYLCASSPSGGADDEQYFGPGTRLTVT.

In its sample, this clonotype was seen many times. The gene calls are TRBV7-9 and TRBJ2-7, with 8 bases fitting TRBD1. The CDR3 totals 15 residues. Germline CDR1 is SEHNR and CDR2 is FQNEAQ (reference sequence). The ends lost 5 bases at V and 4 bases at J; junction bases unmatched: 10. For the CDR3, the DNA is TGTGCCAGCAGCATTGGGACAGGAGCCATGTACGAGCAGTACTTC. It codes for CASSIGTGAMYEQYF.

A remark on this clonotype: The junction differs from germline at one of its ends, possibly a read error. The gene calls are TRBV6-6 and TRBJ2-1, with 8 bases matching TRBD1. The CDR3 runs 16 residues. Germline-derived CDR1 and CDR2 are MNHNY and SVGAGI (reference sequence). The CDR3 nucleotides are TGTGCCAGCAGTTACTCGGGGACAGGCTCCTACAATGAACAGCTCTTC. Protein product: CASSYSGTGSYNEQLF.

For this clonotype: A much larger clone lies a single base off, so this may be a read error. The chain links TRBV6-5 to TRBJ2-4; TRBD1 agrees at 8 bases. In germline, CDR1 is MNHEY, CDR2 SVGAGI. The CDR3 has 13 residues. The CDR3 spells CAGSGGQVPIQYF. The CDR3 DNA is TGTGCCGGCAGTGGGGGACAGGTTCCCATTCAGTACTTC.

This clonotype appeared many times. The genes are TRBV10-3 and TRBJ1-5; D is ambiguous. The CDR3 covers 13 residues. Germline CDR1 reads ENHRY; CDR2 reads SYGVKD. Trimming pared 4 bases from V and 4 bases from J, leaving 8 bases between. This chain's CDR3 is CAISADTNQPQHF. The DNA of the CDR3 is TGTGCCATCAGTGCAGACACAAATCAGCCCCAGCATTTT.

The J gene is TRBJ2-7, the V gene TRBV27; the D gene is possibly TRBD2 (5 bases). Trimming took 8 bases from V and 3 from J, leaving 17 bases between them. The V gene's germline CDR1 is MNHEY and CDR2 SMNVEV (reference sequence). This CDR3 has 14 amino acids. CDR3 loop: CASGDRDRDYEQYF. In DNA form, the CDR3 reads TGTGCCAGCGGTGACCGGGATAGAGACTACGAGCAGTACTTC.

This clonotype was counted at least ten times. The chain joins TRBV7-9 to TRBJ2-4; possibly TRBD1 for D (6 bases). This CDR3 comprises 15 residues. The V gene's germline CDR1 is SEHNR and CDR2 FQNEAQ (reference sequence). V was shortened by 4 bases and J by 2 bases, with 12 bases between the two germline ends. The CDR3 reads CASSSGTSSKNIQYF. CDR3 nucleotides: TGTGCCAGCAGCTCCGGGACATCATCCAAAAACATTCAGTACTTC.

Concerning this clonotype: A much larger clone lies a single base off, so this may be a read error. The chain employs TRBV27 and TRBJ2-7, with D possibly being TRBD1 (5 bases). Trimming left V 6 bases short and J 6 bases short, with 15 bases between. Germline-derived CDR1 and CDR2 are MNHEY and SMNVEV (reference sequence). The CDR3 covers 13 residues. CDR3 amino acids: CASSGRESGEQYF. The CDR3 nucleotides read TGTGCCAGCAGCGGCAGGGAAAGTGGCGAGCAGTACTTC.

This clonotype is medium-sized within its sample. J is TRBJ2-1 and V is TRBV24-1; 9 nucleotides agree with TRBD2. The germline V gene has CDR1 KGHDR and CDR2 SFDVKD. The J segment lost 4 bases and the V segment lost 7 bases, leaving 10 bases of the junction unmatched. CDR3 length equals 16 residues. CDR3 sequence (DNA): TGTGCCACCAGCGTCTCACTAGCGGGTGGTTACAATGAGCAGTTCTTC. It is translated as CATSVSLAGGYNEQFF.

The CDR3 sequence: CASSLPTEAGYGYTF. CDR3 DNA: TGCGCCAGCAGCTTACCGACAGAAGCCGGCTATGGCTACACCTTC. This chain joins TRBV4-1 and TRBJ1-2; possible D gene TRBD1, 5 bases. The CDR3 consists of 15 residues. With 5 bases removed from V and 4 bases from J, the gap between germline ends came to 17 bases. The germline V gene encodes CDR1 MGHRA and CDR2 YSYEKL.

Concerning this clonotype itself: A read error may be the cause here, since a much bigger clone is one base away. The rearrangement uses TRBV9 and TRBJ2-1; D is unresolved. CDR3 length equals 15 residues. In germline, CDR1 is SGDLS, CDR2 YYNGEE. Trimming left V 3 bases short and J 2 bases short, with 12 bases between. The CDR3 DNA is TGTGCCAGCAGCGCGTCTGGCGCTCCCTACAATGAGCAGTTCTTC. This translates into CASSASGAPYNEQFF.

This clonotype was seen a few times. A single base separates this from a much larger clone, so it may be a read error. V and J are TRBV29-1 and TRBJ2-2; D is ambiguous. V was shortened by 4 bases and J by 3 bases, with 9 bases between the two germline ends. Per the germline V gene, CDR1 is SQVTM and CDR2 is ANQGSEA. The CDR3 totals 13 residues. The CDR3 nucleotides read TGCAGCGTTGTGGGCCACGACACCGGGGAGCTGTTTTTT. Translation gives CSVVGHDTGELFF.